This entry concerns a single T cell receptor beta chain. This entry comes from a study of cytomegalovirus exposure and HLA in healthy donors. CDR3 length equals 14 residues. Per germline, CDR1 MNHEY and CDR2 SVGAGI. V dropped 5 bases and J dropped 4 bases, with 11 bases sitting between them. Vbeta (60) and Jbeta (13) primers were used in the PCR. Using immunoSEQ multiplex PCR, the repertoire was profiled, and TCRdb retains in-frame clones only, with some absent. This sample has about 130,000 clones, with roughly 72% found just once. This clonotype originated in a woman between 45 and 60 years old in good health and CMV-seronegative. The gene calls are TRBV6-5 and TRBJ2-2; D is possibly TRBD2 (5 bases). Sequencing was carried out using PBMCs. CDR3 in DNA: TGTGCCAGCAGTCCAACTAGAATCACCGGGGAGCTGTTTTTT. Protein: CASSPTRITGELFF.